These T cell receptor beta chains were read from a single sample in a study of Graves' ophthalmopathy and Graves' hyperthyroidism. TCRdb ran MiXCR on the multiplex PCR reads and lists one entry per CDR3 protein. The sample includes some 210,000 distinct CDR3 sequences, over 25% of them seen just once. Specimen: peripheral blood. These receptors were collected from a man in his fifties or sixties with Graves' ophthalmopathy. Each CDR3 is given with its conserved first and last residue. Clone sizes are given selectively: once, few, many, or a class where the clone is expanded.

v_call: TRBV15; clone_size: .; j_call: TRBJ1-1; cdr3_aa: CATSRDRGGTEAFF
v_call: TRBV28; clone_size: .; j_call: TRBJ1-6; cdr3_aa: CASSPSPTGNSYNSPLHF
v_call: TRBV2; clone_size: many; j_call: TRBJ1-5; cdr3_aa: CASSTPGGGQPQHF
v_call: TRBV5-6; clone_size: many; j_call: TRBJ2-7; cdr3_aa: CASRQGHYTEQYF
v_call: TRBV12-5; clone_size: .; j_call: TRBJ1-1; cdr3_aa: CASGLGPGEAFF
v_call: TRBV6-1; clone_size: .; j_call: TRBJ2-7; cdr3_aa: CASSQVGQGGEQYF
v_call: TRBV29-1; clone_size: many; j_call: TRBJ2-2; cdr3_aa: CSPGQGNTGELFF
v_call: TRBV19; clone_size: many; j_call: TRBJ1-3; cdr3_aa: CTSAHLRDAGNTIYF
v_call: TRBV20-1; clone_size: many; j_call: TRBJ2-5; cdr3_aa: CSALGTSGRMQETQYF
v_call: TRBV14; clone_size: many; j_call: TRBJ2-5; cdr3_aa: CASSWGRPQETQYF
v_call: TRBV30; clone_size: .; j_call: TRBJ2-7; cdr3_aa: CAYRAGRDEQYF
v_call: TRBV2; clone_size: few; j_call: TRBJ2-5; cdr3_aa: CAGRRGETQYF
v_call: TRBV7-2; clone_size: many; j_call: TRBJ2-7; cdr3_aa: CASSSRLDYEQYF
v_call: TRBV6-2/TRBV6-3; clone_size: many; j_call: TRBJ1-5; cdr3_aa: CASSPRADQPQHF
v_call: TRBV29-1; clone_size: many; j_call: TRBJ1-1; cdr3_aa: CSVEFVAGVAFF
v_call: TRBV5-1; clone_size: many; j_call: TRBJ2-7; cdr3_aa: CASSLEGFRSYEQYF
v_call: TRBV28; clone_size: .; j_call: TRBJ2-5; cdr3_aa: CATTTPMNQETQYF
v_call: TRBV12-3/TRBV12-4; clone_size: many; j_call: TRBJ2-2; cdr3_aa: CASSLGGSGELFF
v_call: TRBV7-8; clone_size: .; j_call: TRBJ1-5; cdr3_aa: CASSLEGGRSNQPQHF
v_call: TRBV27; clone_size: many; j_call: TRBJ2-1; cdr3_aa: CASSPLTSSYNEQFF
v_call: TRBV6-1; clone_size: .; j_call: TRBJ1-1; cdr3_aa: CASSHHSVGNTEAFF
v_call: TRBV12-3/TRBV12-4; clone_size: .; j_call: TRBJ1-6; cdr3_aa: CASSSISSYNSPLHF
v_call: TRBV28; clone_size: many; j_call: TRBJ2-7; cdr3_aa: CASSLSGAEQYF
v_call: TRBV25-1; clone_size: .; j_call: TRBJ2-2; cdr3_aa: CASSPTADTGELFF
v_call: TRBV27; clone_size: many; j_call: TRBJ1-5; cdr3_aa: CASSPGVLNQPQHF
v_call: TRBV6-2/TRBV6-3; clone_size: many; j_call: TRBJ2-7; cdr3_aa: CASSLTPNTGTIFYEQYF
v_call: TRBV6-1; clone_size: .; j_call: TRBJ1-5; cdr3_aa: CASSERRGGDQPQHF
v_call: TRBV19; clone_size: many; j_call: TRBJ1-1; cdr3_aa: CASRSGGAHTEAFF
v_call: TRBV7-9; clone_size: many; j_call: TRBJ1-2; cdr3_aa: CASSFRDRVYGYTF
v_call: TRBV19; clone_size: .; j_call: TRBJ2-2; cdr3_aa: CASSTTGTTTGELFF
v_call: TRBV20-1; clone_size: many; j_call: TRBJ2-7; cdr3_aa: CSARETQSYEQYF
v_call: TRBV27; clone_size: .; j_call: TRBJ2-7; cdr3_aa: CASSPQGLAVYEQYF
v_call: TRBV7-8; clone_size: many; j_call: TRBJ2-7; cdr3_aa: CASSTRVSGLAGLSSYEQYF
v_call: TRBV7-3; clone_size: .; j_call: TRBJ1-1; cdr3_aa: CASSPRGDPNTEAFF
v_call: TRBV11-2; clone_size: .; j_call: TRBJ1-2; cdr3_aa: CASSLATGLDGYTF
v_call: TRBV6-1; clone_size: .; j_call: TRBJ1-1; cdr3_aa: CASSPLRPTVRTEAFF
v_call: TRBV6-2/TRBV6-3; clone_size: many; j_call: TRBJ2-7; cdr3_aa: CASTFDRFYEQYF
v_call: TRBV13; clone_size: many; j_call: TRBJ2-7; cdr3_aa: CASSSTRDRGWSEQYF
v_call: TRBV18; clone_size: many; j_call: TRBJ1-1; cdr3_aa: CASSPPGGPSTEAFF
v_call: TRBV7-6; clone_size: many; j_call: TRBJ2-5; cdr3_aa: CASSSLAGAAETQYF
v_call: TRBV28; clone_size: .; j_call: TRBJ2-7; cdr3_aa: CATQLGGDYEQYF
v_call: TRBV25-1; clone_size: many; j_call: TRBJ2-7; cdr3_aa: CASSDPGRTAYEQYF
v_call: TRBV18; clone_size: few; j_call: TRBJ2-5; cdr3_aa: CASSFSGTHQETQYF
v_call: TRBV12-3/TRBV12-4; clone_size: many; j_call: TRBJ2-7; cdr3_aa: CASTAGRYYEQYF
v_call: TRBV12-3/TRBV12-4; clone_size: .; j_call: TRBJ2-5; cdr3_aa: CASSPKEPGTSLETQYF
v_call: TRBV6-1; clone_size: .; j_call: TRBJ1-6; cdr3_aa: CASSAGQGAPSPLHF
v_call: TRBV12-3/TRBV12-4; clone_size: .; j_call: TRBJ2-6; cdr3_aa: CASSFGQGKSGANVLTF
v_call: TRBV6-1; clone_size: many; j_call: TRBJ1-6; cdr3_aa: CASSKKMDSPLHF
v_call: TRBV28; clone_size: .; j_call: TRBJ1-1; cdr3_aa: CASSESTDGNTEAFF
v_call: TRBV15; clone_size: many; j_call: TRBJ2-5; cdr3_aa: CATSTRGGQETQYF
v_call: TRBV7-2; clone_size: .; j_call: TRBJ2-2; cdr3_aa: CASSYRTTNTGELFF
v_call: TRBV29-1; clone_size: many; j_call: TRBJ2-7; cdr3_aa: CSVRPRGLYEQYF
v_call: TRBV14; clone_size: many; j_call: TRBJ1-2; cdr3_aa: CASSSFANNYGYTF
v_call: TRBV5-1; clone_size: once; j_call: TRBJ1-5; cdr3_aa: CASSLISNQPQHF